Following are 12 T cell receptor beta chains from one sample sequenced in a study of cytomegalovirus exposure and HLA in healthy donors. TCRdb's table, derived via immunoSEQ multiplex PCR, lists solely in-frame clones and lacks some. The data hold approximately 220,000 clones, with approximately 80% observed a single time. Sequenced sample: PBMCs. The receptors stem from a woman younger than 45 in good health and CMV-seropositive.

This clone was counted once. CDR3 DNA sequence: TGTGCCAGTTCCCTGACACCCTGGCATGGCTACACCTTC. It is translated as CASSLTPWHGYTF. This chain connects TRBV28 to TRBJ1-2; no clear D. Germline V gene lookup returns CDR1 MDHEN and CDR2 SYDVKM. This CDR3 spans 13 amino acids. Trimming pared 9 bases from V and 6 bases from J, leaving 17 bases between.

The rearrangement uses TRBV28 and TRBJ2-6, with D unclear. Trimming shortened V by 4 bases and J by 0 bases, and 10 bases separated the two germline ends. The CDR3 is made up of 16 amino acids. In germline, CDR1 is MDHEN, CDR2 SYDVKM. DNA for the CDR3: TGTGCCAGCAGTTGGGCAGCCCTCTCTGGGGCCAACGTCCTGACTTTC. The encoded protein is CASSWAALSGANVLTF.

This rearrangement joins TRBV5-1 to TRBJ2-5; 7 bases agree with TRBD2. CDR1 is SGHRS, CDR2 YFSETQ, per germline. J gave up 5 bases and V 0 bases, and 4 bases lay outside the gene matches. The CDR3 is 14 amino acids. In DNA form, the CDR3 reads TGCGCCAGCAGCTTGGAGGGAGCGGGGGAGACCCAGTACTTC. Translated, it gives CASSLEGAGETQYF.

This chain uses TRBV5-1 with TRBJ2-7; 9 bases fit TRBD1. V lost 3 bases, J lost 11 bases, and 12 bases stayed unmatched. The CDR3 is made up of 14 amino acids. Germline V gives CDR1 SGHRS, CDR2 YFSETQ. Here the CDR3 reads CASSSSDRGQGEYF. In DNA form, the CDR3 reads TGCGCCAGCAGCTCTTCGGACAGGGGCCAAGGGGAGTACTTC.

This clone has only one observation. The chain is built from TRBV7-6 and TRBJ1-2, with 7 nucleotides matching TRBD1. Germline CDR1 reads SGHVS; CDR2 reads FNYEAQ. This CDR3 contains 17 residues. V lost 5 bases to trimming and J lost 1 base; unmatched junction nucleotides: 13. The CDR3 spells CASSLSGPGGGNYGYTF. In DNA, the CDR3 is TGTGCCAGCAGCCTTTCCGGGCCAGGGGGAGGTAACTATGGCTACACCTTC.

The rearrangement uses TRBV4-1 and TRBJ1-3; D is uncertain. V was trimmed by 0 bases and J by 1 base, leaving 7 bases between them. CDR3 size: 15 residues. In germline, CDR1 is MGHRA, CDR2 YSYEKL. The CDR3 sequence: CASSQDQLSGNTIYF. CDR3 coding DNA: TGCGCCAGCAGCCAAGATCAACTTTCTGGAAACACCATATATTTT.

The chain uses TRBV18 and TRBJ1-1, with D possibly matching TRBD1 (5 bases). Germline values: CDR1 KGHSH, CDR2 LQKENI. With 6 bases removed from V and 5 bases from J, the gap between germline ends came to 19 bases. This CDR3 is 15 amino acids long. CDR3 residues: CASSQTGAPRTEAFF. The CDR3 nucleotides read TGTGCCAGCTCTCAAACCGGGGCCCCGAGAACTGAAGCTTTCTTT.

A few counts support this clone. The CDR3 bases are TGTGCTAGTGGGGGTTACGATGAGCAGTTCTTC. Protein product: CASGGYDEQFF. This rearrangement joins TRBV12-5 to TRBJ2-1; D gene ambiguous. V was clipped by 6 bases and J by 8 bases, with 8 bases between them. CDR3 length: 11 amino acids. CDR1 LGHNT and CDR2 FRNRAP come from the germline V gene.

The CDR3 DNA reads TGTGCCAGCAGCGTGGGACTAGCGGGAGGTAATGAGCAGTTCTTC. Protein: CASSVGLAGGNEQFF. V is TRBV5-4 and J is TRBJ2-1; 15 bases map to TRBD2. The CDR3 loop spans 15 amino acids. V shed 4 bases, J shed 7 bases, and the junction held 3 bases outside the gene matches. Germline loops: CDR1 SGHNT, CDR2 YYREEE (reference sequence).

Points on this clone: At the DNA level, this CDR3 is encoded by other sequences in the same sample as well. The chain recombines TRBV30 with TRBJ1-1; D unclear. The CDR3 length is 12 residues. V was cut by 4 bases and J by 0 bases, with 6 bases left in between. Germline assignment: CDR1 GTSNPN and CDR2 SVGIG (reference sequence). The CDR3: CAWTGLNTEAFF. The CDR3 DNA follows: TGTGCCTGGACAGGATTGAACACTGAAGCTTTCTTT.

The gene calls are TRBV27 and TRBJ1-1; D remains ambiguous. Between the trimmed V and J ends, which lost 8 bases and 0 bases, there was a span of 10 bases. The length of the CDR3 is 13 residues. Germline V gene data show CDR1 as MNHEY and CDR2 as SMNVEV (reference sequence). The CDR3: CASGLRVNTEAFF. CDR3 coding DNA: TGTGCCAGCGGGCTACGGGTGAACACTGAAGCTTTCTTT.

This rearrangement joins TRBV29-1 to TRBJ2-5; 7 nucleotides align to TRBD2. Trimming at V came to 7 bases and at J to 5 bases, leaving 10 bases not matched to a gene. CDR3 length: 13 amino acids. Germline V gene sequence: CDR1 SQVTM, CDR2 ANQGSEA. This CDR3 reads CSAWTGRWETQYF. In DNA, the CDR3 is TGCAGCGCCTGGACCGGGAGGTGGGAGACCCAGTACTTC.